Here is one T cell receptor beta chain with its context. This sample is part of a study of T cell repertoires in ileal Crohn's disease. Regarding time point: neoterminal ileum biopsy at postoperative endoscopy, about 6 months after surgery. Trimming took 8 bases from V and 0 from J, leaving 12 bases between them. This CDR3 is 14 amino acids long. In germline, CDR1 is ENHRY, CDR2 SYGVKD. Generated by immunoSEQ multiplex PCR, the TCRdb table keeps only in-frame clones and is missing some. The table lists approximately 13,000 clones, about 77% of them singletons. The specimen was ileal tissue. The TCR comes from an adult with Crohn's disease. The genes are TRBV10-3 and TRBJ2-3, with a tentative D call TRBD2 (6 bases). CDR3 residues: CAIGEEVSTDTQYF. DNA for the CDR3: TGTGCCATCGGGGAGGAGGTTAGCACAGATACGCAGTATTTT.